This TCR beta chain was profiled in a study of blood T cell repertoires in COVID-19. Across the study: Sources were T cells, B-cell-depleted T cells, or PBMCs; the material itself was cDNA or gDNA.

Original processing notes: Cell counts per sample came from amplifying reference gene primers. The table came from immunoSEQ multiplex PCR; TCRdb's copy has only in-frame clones and leaves some out. For V, J and clone size, that table is used; D and trimming come from the DNA. The sample records about 200,000 clones, around 86% being singletons. Deletions cut 4 bases from V and 3 bases from J, with 13 bases between. Germline CDR1 is LNHDA and CDR2 is SQIVND (reference sequence). The CDR3 contains 15 residues. The sample taken for sequencing was peripheral blood. The source is a man aged 55 to 70 who had recovered from COVID-19. The chain is built from TRBV19 and TRBJ1-5; D gene unclear. CDR3 bases: TGTGCCAGTAGTAGTCCGGGGAACCCCAATCAGCCCCAGCATTTT. Protein sequence: CASSSPGNPNQPQHF. The variable domain in full, completed from reference TRBV19 and TRBJ1-5, reads DGGITQSPKYLFRKEGQNVTLSCEQNLNHDAMYWYRQDPGQGLRLIYYSQIVNDFQKGDIAEGYSVSREKKESFPLTVTSAQKNPTAFYLCASSSPGNPNQPQHFGDGTRLSIL.